This is a list of T cell receptor beta chains from one sample in a study of shared clonotypes between healthy human individuals. Assay: immunoSEQ multiplex PCR; the TCRdb copy retains only in-frame clones and omits some. This table holds about 2.3 million clones, 85% to 95% found once. The material sequenced was naive CD4+ T cells from PBMCs. The receptor set was obtained from a man aged 18-30 years in good health. Some clones in this sample may be carry-over from other donors' samples. CDR3s include the opening cysteine and the closing phenylalanine or tryptophan. A D gene is named only where the DNA matches it firmly. Size values are once, few and many counts, or a class for expanded clones, and some rows have none.

size | J | V | D | DNA | CDR3
once | TRBJ2-3 | TRBV4-1 | - | TGCGCCAGCAGCCAAGATCCTAAGGATACGCAGTATTTT | CASSQDPKDTQYF
- | TRBJ1-6 | TRBV2 | - | TGTGCCAGCAGCGATAGCTTCGTTTCACCCCTCCACTTT | CASSDSFVSPLHF
- | TRBJ1-2 | TRBV7-2 | - | TGTGCCAGCAGCTTATCCCGGGGTCCGGGGGGCTACACCTTC | CASSLSRGPGGYTF
- | TRBJ2-1 | TRBV7-8 | TRBD2 | TGTGCCAGCAGCCCCCCTGGACTAGCGGGAGGGTACAATGAGCAGTTCTTC | CASSPPGLAGGYNEQFF
- | TRBJ2-2 | TRBV28 | TRBD2 | TGTGCCAGCCGCCGGACTAGCGGGAACACCGGGGAGCTGTTTTTT | CASRRTSGNTGELFF
- | TRBJ2-3 | TRBV15 | - | TGTGCCACCAGCAGCCGGAGGGTTGACACAGATACGCAGTATTTT | CATSSRRVDTDTQYF
- | TRBJ2-1 | TRBV7-9 | TRBD2 | TGTGCCAGCAGCCAGGGACTAGCGGGAGCGGGGGATGAGCAGTTCTTC | CASSQGLAGAGDEQFF
- | TRBJ2-5 | TRBV7-2 | - | TGTGCCAGCAGGGAGGGGAACCCGGGAGAGACCCAGTACTTC | CASREGNPGETQYF
- | TRBJ2-1 | TRBV6-6 | - | TGTGCCAGCAGTCGGGGAAGCTCCTACAATGAGCAGTTCTTC | CASSRGSSYNEQFF
few | TRBJ1-2 | TRBV2 | TRBD1 | TGTGCCAGCGGTACAGGGGATGGCTACACCTTC | CASGTGDGYTF
- | TRBJ2-1 | TRBV11-2 | TRBD2 | TGTGCCAGCAGCCCTCCAGGACTAGCTGGAGTCTTC | CASSPPGLAGVF
- | TRBJ2-3 | TRBV7-2 | TRBD2 | TGTGCCAGCAGACCGCTAGCGGGGAGCACAGATACGCAGTATTTT | CASRPLAGSTDTQYF
- | TRBJ1-1 | TRBV5-1 | - | TGCGCCAGCAGGGCCGAAATGAACACTGAAGCTTTCTTT | CASRAEMNTEAFF
once | TRBJ2-7 | TRBV30 | TRBD1 | TGTGCCTGGAGTGAGGGGACAGGGGGGGCCTACGAGCAGTACTTC | CAWSEGTGGAYEQYF
once | TRBJ1-2 | TRBV6-1 | TRBD1 | TGTGCCAGCAGAACCCCCGGGACAGCGGGAGGCTACACCTTC | CASRTPGTAGGYTF
- | TRBJ2-1 | TRBV13 | - | TGTGCCAGCAGTTCGGACCGGGGTCGGGGCTACAATGAGCAGTTCTTC | CASSSDRGRGYNEQFF
once | TRBJ2-3 | TRBV29-1 | - | TGCAGCGTTGGGACAATATTTGTCGGTACGCAGTATTTT | CSVGTIFVGTQYF
- | TRBJ1-1 | TRBV6-5 | TRBD1 | TGTGCCAGCAGAGACAGGGGGGTCACTGAAGCTTTCTTT | CASRDRGVTEAFF
- | TRBJ1-1 | TRBV5-1 | - | TGCGCCAGCAGCTTGAGTGGGAATTCGGGTAACACTGAAGCTTTCTTT | CASSLSGNSGNTEAFF
- | TRBJ1-4 | TRBV5-1 | - | TGCGCCAGCAGCTTGGCGGCCGGGTGCGGTGAAAAACTGTTTTTT | CASSLAAGCGEKLFF
- | TRBJ2-7 | TRBV27 | - | TGTGCCAGCAGTTTCGGACAGAAGTACGAGCAGTACTTC | CASSFGQKYEQYF
- | TRBJ1-1 | TRBV28 | - | TGTGCCACTTTGGTGAACACTGAAGCTTTCTTT | CATLVNTEAFF
- | TRBJ2-1 | TRBV7-3 | - | TGTGCCAGCAGCCCCCGCCGGGACACGGAGCAGTTCTTC | CASSPRRDTEQFF
- | TRBJ2-3 | TRBV5-1 | TRBD2 | TGCGCCAGCAGTTACCTAGCGGGAGATCCAACAGATACGCAGTATTTT | CASSYLAGDPTDTQYF
- | TRBJ1-5 | TRBV30 | - | TGTGCCTGGAGTCGGTCTCTCGGGCAGCCCCAGCATTTT | CAWSRSLGQPQHF
- | TRBJ1-5 | TRBV28 | - | TGTGCCAGCAGCTGGAACAGAGGCAATAGCAATCAGCCCCAGCATTTT | CASSWNRGNSNQPQHF
- | TRBJ1-5 | TRBV5-6 | TRBD1 | TGTGCCAGCAGCCTGACGGGACAGGGTTATCAGCCCCAGCATTTT | CASSLTGQGYQPQHF
- | TRBJ2-1 | TRBV19 | TRBD2 | TGTGCCAGTAGTATTGACGTCGGCGGGAGGACCAATGAGCAGTTCTTC | CASSIDVGGRTNEQFF
- | TRBJ1-2 | TRBV28 | - | TGTGCCAGCAGTTCGCCACCGTTCACCTACTATGGCTACACCTTC | CASSSPPFTYYGYTF
once | TRBJ1-1 | TRBV6-6 | - | TGTGCCAGCAGGGCTGAAGCGGCAAACACTGAAGCTTTCTTT | CASRAEAANTEAFF
- | TRBJ2-2 | TRBV30 | - | TGTGCCTGGAGATGGGGGTTGTTCACCGGGGAGCTGTTTTTT | CAWRWGLFTGELFF
- | TRBJ1-2 | TRBV19 | - | TGTGCCAGTAGTTTCGGACTCTCGAACTATGGCTACACCTTC | CASSFGLSNYGYTF
- | TRBJ1-1 | TRBV27 | TRBD1 | TGTGCCAGCAGTCTACGGACAGGGATTATCGGGGGGAACACTGAAGCTTTCTTT | CASSLRTGIIGGNTEAFF
- | TRBJ2-3 | TRBV2 | TRBD2 | TGTGCCAGCACCGAGGCGGGACTAGCGGGGGGAGTCACAGATACGCAGTATTTT | CASTEAGLAGGVTDTQYF
- | TRBJ2-5 | TRBV5-1 | - | TGCGCCAGCAGCTTGGGTCGGGAGACCCAGTACTTC | CASSLGRETQYF
- | TRBJ1-2 | TRBV2 | TRBD1 | TGTGCCAGCAGTAAAGGGACAGGGGGCTATGGCTACACCTTC | CASSKGTGGYGYTF
- | TRBJ1-3 | TRBV28 | - | TGCGGGACGAGCTCTGGAAACACCATATATTTT | CGTSSGNTIYF
- | TRBJ2-1 | TRBV4-1 | TRBD2 | TGCGCCAGCAGCCAAGGACTAGCGGGGTTCGGTGAGCAGTTCTTC | CASSQGLAGFGEQFF
- | TRBJ1-1 | TRBV13 | TRBD1 | TGTGCCAGCAGCCCGACAGGGGCCCACCAGTGGGGGTCTGAAGCTTTCTTT | CASSPTGAHQWGSEAFF
- | TRBJ1-5 | TRBV4-1 | - | TGCGCCAGCAGCCAAGATAATCAGCCCCAGCATTTT | CASSQDNQPQHF
- | TRBJ1-5 | TRBV7-9 | - | TGTGCCAGCAGCTTCGAAGGTGATCAGCCCCAGCATTTT | CASSFEGDQPQHF
- | TRBJ1-6 | TRBV5-1 | - | TGCGCCAGCAGCTTGGTACAGGGAAGCTCACCCCTCCACTTT | CASSLVQGSSPLHF
- | TRBJ2-4 | TRBV28 | - | TGTGCCAGCGGGGAACTAGCTGCCGCCAAAAACATTCAGTACTTC | CASGELAAAKNIQYF
- | TRBJ1-1 | TRBV5-4 | - | TGTGCCAGCAGCAAACCCCCGGGGGGCCTGGGGACTGAAGCTTTCTTT | CASSKPPGGLGTEAFF
- | TRBJ1-1 | TRBV6-1 | - | TGTGCCAGCACCCAGGTCAGAGACAGGGAAGCTTTCTTT | CASTQVRDREAFF